These T cell receptor beta chains were read from a single sample in a study of T cell responses to AZD1222 COVID-19 vaccine. TCRdb's copy holds only in-frame clones and misses some; the assay was immunoSEQ multiplex PCR. The sample has roughly 100,000 clones, 84% seen once. The sequenced sample was peripheral blood, obtained on day 0 of AZD1222 vaccination. These receptors were taken from an adult in good health. CDR3s include the opening cysteine and the closing phenylalanine or tryptophan. D genes are given only for firm matches. Not all rows give a size; the values are once, few, many and, for expanded clones, a class.

abundance	v_gene	j_gene	d_gene	CDR3aa	CDR3nt
-	TRBV7-2	TRBJ1-2	-	CASSLISGRYNYGYTF	TGTGCCAGCAGCTTAATTTCGGGACGCTACAACTATGGCTACACCTTC
once	TRBV5-1	TRBJ1-5	-	CASSPEGRDQPQHF	TGCGCCAGCAGCCCTGAGGGTCGGGATCAGCCCCAGCATTTT
-	TRBV10-1	TRBJ1-2	-	CASSEGSYGYTF	TGCGCCAGCAGTGAGGGCAGCTATGGCTACACCTTC
-	TRBV5-1	TRBJ1-2	-	CASSSSSGEGYGYTF	TGCGCCAGCAGCTCGTCCTCGGGGGAGGGCTATGGCTACACCTTC
-	TRBV3-1/TRBV3-2	TRBJ2-3	-	CASSQVGGYTQYF	TGTGCCAGCAGCCAAGTGGGGGGATATACGCAGTATTTT
-	TRBV6-6	TRBJ1-2	TRBD1	CASRANQGAANYGYTF	TGTGCCAGCAGAGCAAATCAGGGGGCAGCTAACTATGGCTACACCTTC
-	TRBV5-1	TRBJ2-1	-	CASSLEPSSYNEQFF	TGCGCCAGCAGCTTAGAACCCAGCTCCTACAATGAGCAGTTCTTC
-	TRBV7-2	TRBJ2-3	TRBD2	CASSLGTRISTDTQYF	TGTGCCAGCAGCTTAGGGACTAGGATAAGCACAGATACGCAGTATTTT
-	TRBV7-8	TRBJ2-3	-	CASSLARTDTQYF	TGTGCCAGCAGCTTAGCTCGCACAGATACGCAGTATTTT
-	TRBV18	TRBJ2-3	-	CASSPGRPSTDTQYF	TGTGCCAGCTCACCAGGCAGGCCCAGCACAGATACGCAGTATTTT
-	TRBV12-3/TRBV12-4	TRBJ1-6	-	CASNNGNSPLHF	TGTGCCAGTAATAACGGGAATTCACCCCTCCACTTT
-	TRBV2	TRBJ2-3	TRBD1	CASKGQEADTQYF	TGTGCCAGCAAGGGACAGGAGGCAGATACGCAGTATTTT
-	TRBV29-1	TRBJ2-5	-	CSVEPTSQETQYF	TGCAGCGTTGAACCGACATCCCAAGAGACCCAGTACTTC
-	TRBV9	TRBJ2-2	-	CASSPQRGSANTGELFF	TGTGCCAGCAGTCCCCAGAGGGGGAGCGCGAACACCGGGGAGCTGTTTTTT
once	TRBV28	TRBJ1-5	TRBD1	CASSSPGTVSSYKPQHF	TGTGCCAGCAGCTCGCCCGGGACAGTCAGTTCTTATAAGCCCCAGCATTTT
-	TRBV5-1	TRBJ1-5	-	CASSLGTGPSNQPQHF	TGCGCCAGCAGCTTGGGAACAGGGCCCAGCAATCAGCCCCAGCATTTT
-	TRBV6-1	TRBJ1-1	-	CASSEIGTPTEAFF	TGTGCCAGCAGTGAAATCGGCACCCCAACTGAAGCTTTCTTT
-	TRBV28	TRBJ2-5	-	CASSSLGAGAETQYF	TGTGCCAGCAGTTCCCTAGGGGCCGGAGCAGAGACCCAGTACTTC
few	TRBV7-8	TRBJ2-1	TRBD2	CASSSSGESYYNEQFF	TGTGCCAGCAGCTCCAGCGGGGAGTCGTACTACAATGAGCAGTTCTTC
-	TRBV28	TRBJ2-7	TRBD1	CASRIGEGANYEQYF	TGTGCCAGCAGGATAGGCGAGGGGGCCAACTACGAGCAGTACTTC
-	TRBV2	TRBJ1-6	-	CAMTTGSSYNSPLHF	TGTGCCATGACGACGGGGAGCTCCTATAATTCACCCCTCCACTTT
-	TRBV7-2	TRBJ1-2	-	CASSFGQLGAGSSYGYTF	TGTGCCAGCAGCTTTGGGCAGTTGGGGGCCGGATCATCCTATGGCTACACCTTC